The clone carrying this T cell receptor beta chain was found once. Its antigen is unidentified. The sample is drawn from a study of cytomegalovirus exposure and HLA in healthy donors. Study findings and constraints: With high specificity and sensitivity, the classifier reportedly diagnosed cytomegalovirus status. CMV serostatus stood as the only immune exposure information on hand. As a later analysis showed, several of the most significant clusters appeared to be linked to common viral pathogens.

Germline V gene lookup returns CDR1 SGHDT and CDR2 YYEEEE. Trimming took off 0 bases at V and 9 bases at J, with 10 bases between the two ends. The CDR3 has 12 amino acids. The PCR had 60 Vbeta and 13 Jbeta primers. This table comes from immunoSEQ multiplex PCR, and its TCRdb copy is limited to in-frame clones, with some not included. Among some 90,000 clones listed, around 74% were seen once. The gene calls are TRBV5-6 and TRBJ2-7; TRBD2 might be the D (6 bases). The receptor's source is a woman in her sixties or seventies in good health and CMV-seropositive. Sequenced: PBMCs. The CDR3 loop reads CASSLAGAGQYF. Here the CDR3 DNA reads TGTGCCAGCAGCTTGGCGGGAGCTGGGCAGTACTTC.